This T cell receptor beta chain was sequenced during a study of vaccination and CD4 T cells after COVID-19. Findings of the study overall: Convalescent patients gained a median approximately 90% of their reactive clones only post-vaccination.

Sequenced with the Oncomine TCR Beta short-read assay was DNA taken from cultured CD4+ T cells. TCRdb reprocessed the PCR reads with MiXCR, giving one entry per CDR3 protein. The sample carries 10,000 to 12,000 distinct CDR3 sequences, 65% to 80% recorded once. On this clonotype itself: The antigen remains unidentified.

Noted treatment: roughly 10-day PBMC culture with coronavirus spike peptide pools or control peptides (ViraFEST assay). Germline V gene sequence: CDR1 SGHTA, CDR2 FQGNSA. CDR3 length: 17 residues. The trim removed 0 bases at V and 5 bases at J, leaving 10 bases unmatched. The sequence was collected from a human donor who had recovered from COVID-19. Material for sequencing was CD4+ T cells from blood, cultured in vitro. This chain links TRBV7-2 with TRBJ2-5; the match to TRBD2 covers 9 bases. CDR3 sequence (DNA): TGTGCCAGCAGCTTAGCGGTTTTTAGCGGGAGTGGGGAGACCCAGTACTTC. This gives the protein CASSLAVFSGSGETQYF.